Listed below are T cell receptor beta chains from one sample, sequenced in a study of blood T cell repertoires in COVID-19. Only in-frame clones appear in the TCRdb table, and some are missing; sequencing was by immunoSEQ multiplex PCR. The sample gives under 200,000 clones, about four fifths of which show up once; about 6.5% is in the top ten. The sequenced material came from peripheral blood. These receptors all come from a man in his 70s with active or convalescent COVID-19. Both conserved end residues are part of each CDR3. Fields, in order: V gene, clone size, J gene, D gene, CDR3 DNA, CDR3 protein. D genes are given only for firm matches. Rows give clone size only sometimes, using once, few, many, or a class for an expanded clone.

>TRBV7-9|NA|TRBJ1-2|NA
TGTGCCAGCAGCTTTGCAGGGGCTGGGGATGGCTACACCTTC
CASSFAGAGDGYTF
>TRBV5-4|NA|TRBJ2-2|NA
TGTGCCAGCAGCTTGCTGGGGCCGAACACCGGGGAGCTGTTTTTT
CASSLLGPNTGELFF
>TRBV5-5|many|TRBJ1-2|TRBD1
TGTGCCAGCAGCCCCGGGACAGGGTTTGGCTACACCTTC
CASSPGTGFGYTF
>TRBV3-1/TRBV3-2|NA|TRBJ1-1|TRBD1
TGTGCCAGCAGCCAACCCCGGACAGGGATCACTGAAGCTTTCTTT
CASSQPRTGITEAFF
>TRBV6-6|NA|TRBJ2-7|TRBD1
TGTGCCAGCAGTTACGACCAGACAGGGGGACCGGACGAGCAGTACTTC
CASSYDQTGGPDEQYF
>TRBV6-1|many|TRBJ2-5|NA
TGTGCCAGCAGTGAAACCCACAGAGAAGAGACCCAGTACTTC
CASSETHREETQYF
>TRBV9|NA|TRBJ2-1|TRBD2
TGTGCCAGCAGGCCCCCGGGACTAGGAACAAATGAGCAGTTCTTC
CASRPPGLGTNEQFF
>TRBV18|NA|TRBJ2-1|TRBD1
TGTGCCAGCTCACCCGACAGGGGGCAAAATGAGCAGTTCTTC
CASSPDRGQNEQFF
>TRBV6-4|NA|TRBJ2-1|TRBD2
TGTGCCAGCAGTCGGCTAGCGGGAGGGCCTGATGAGCAGTTCTTC
CASSRLAGGPDEQFF
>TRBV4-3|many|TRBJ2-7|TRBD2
TGCGCCAGCAGCCAAATGATCCTAGCGGACGGGTCCTACGAGCAGTACTTC
CASSQMILADGSYEQYF
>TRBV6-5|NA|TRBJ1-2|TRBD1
TGTGCCAGCACTGACTCCGGGACAGTTTTCTCCACCTTC
CASTDSGTVFSTF
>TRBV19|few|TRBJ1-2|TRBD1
TGTGCCAGTACCCAGACAGGGGACCCCTATGGCTACACCTTC
CASTQTGDPYGYTF
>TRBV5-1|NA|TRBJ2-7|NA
TGCGCCAGCAGCTTGATCGGTAGCTCCTACGAGCAGTACTTC
CASSLIGSSYEQYF
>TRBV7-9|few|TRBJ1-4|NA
TGTGCCAGCAGCTTACAGTCAACTAATGAAAAACTGTTTTTT
CASSLQSTNEKLFF
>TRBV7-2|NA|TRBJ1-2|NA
TGTGCCAGCAGCTTAGGAAGGCAGGAAGGTGGCTACACCTTC
CASSLGRQEGGYTF
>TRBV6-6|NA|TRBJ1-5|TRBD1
TGTGCCAGCAGTTACGCCGGGACAGGGCAGCCCCAGCATTTT
CASSYAGTGQPQHF
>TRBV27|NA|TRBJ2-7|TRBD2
TGTGCCAGCAGCCGGAGCGGGAGTTACGAGCAGTACTTC
CASSRSGSYEQYF
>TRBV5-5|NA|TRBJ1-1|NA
TGTGCCAGCAGCTTGGACAGGAACACTGAAGCTTTCTTT
CASSLDRNTEAFF
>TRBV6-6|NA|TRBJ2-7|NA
TGTGCCAGCAGTTACTCGGGTAGCAGAGACGAGCAGTACTTC
CASSYSGSRDEQYF
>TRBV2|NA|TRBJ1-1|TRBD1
TGTGCCAGCAGTGAAAGGGGGCCGAAGAACACTGAAGCTTTCTTT
CASSERGPKNTEAFF
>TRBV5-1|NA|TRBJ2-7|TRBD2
TGCGCCAGCAGCTTGAAACTAGCGGGCAATAACGAGCAGTACTTC
CASSLKLAGNNEQYF
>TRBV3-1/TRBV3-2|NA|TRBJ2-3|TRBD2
TGTGCCAGCAGCCCAGGTGCGGGGGGGCCGACAGATACGCAGTATTTT
CASSPGAGGPTDTQYF
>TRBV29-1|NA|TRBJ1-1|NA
TGCAGCGTTGCGTGGATAGGGGACACTGAAGCTTTCTTT
CSVAWIGDTEAFF
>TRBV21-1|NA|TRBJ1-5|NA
TGTGCCAGCAGCAAAAATGAAGATTGGACAATCCACCTTTGGCGCAATCAGCCCCAGCATTTT
CASSKNEDWTIHLWRNQPQHF
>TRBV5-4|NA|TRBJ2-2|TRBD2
TGTGCCAGCAGCGGACTAGCGGGAGATAACACCGGGGAGCTGTTTTTT
CASSGLAGDNTGELFF
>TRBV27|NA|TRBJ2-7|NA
TGTGCCAGCAGTTTAGAGGGAGGGGGGGAGCAGTACTTC
CASSLEGGGEQYF
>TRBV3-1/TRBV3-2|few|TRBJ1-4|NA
TGTGCCAGCACCTCAGGAGGAAAACTGTTTTTT
CASTSGGKLFF
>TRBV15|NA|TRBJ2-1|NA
TGTGCCACCAGCAGAGACGGGAGACAGGGTTTCAATGAGCAGTTCTTC
CATSRDGRQGFNEQFF
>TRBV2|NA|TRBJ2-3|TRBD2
TGTGCCAGCAGAGGGGGACTAGCGGACACAGATACGCAGTATTTT
CASRGGLADTDTQYF
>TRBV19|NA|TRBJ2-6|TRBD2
TGTGCCAGTAGTATGCGCGCTAGCGGGAGGTCTGGGGCCAACGTCCTGACTTTC
CASSMRASGRSGANVLTF
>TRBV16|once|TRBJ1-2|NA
TGTGCCAGCAGCCGGGGAGGCGATACCTATGGCTACACCTTC
CASSRGGDTYGYTF
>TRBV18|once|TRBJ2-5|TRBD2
TGTGCCAGCTCACCATTGGGGAGTCTAGCGGGAGTAGAGACCCAGTACTTC
CASSPLGSLAGVETQYF
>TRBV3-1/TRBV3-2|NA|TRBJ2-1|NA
TGTGCCAGCAGCCAAGTACCCCCCGGGGAGCAGTTCTTC
CASSQVPPGEQFF
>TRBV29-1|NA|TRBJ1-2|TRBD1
TGCAGCTATACAACCGGGACAGGGGGTGGCTACACCTTC
CSYTTGTGGGYTF
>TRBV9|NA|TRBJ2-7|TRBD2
TGTGCCAGCAGCGTAGGGACTAGTCACTACGAGCAGTACTTC
CASSVGTSHYEQYF
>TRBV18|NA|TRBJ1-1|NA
TGTGCCAGCTCAACGGCAGGCGTCGTGAACACTGAAGCTTTCTTT
CASSTAGVVNTEAFF
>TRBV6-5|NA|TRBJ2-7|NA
TGTGCCAGCAGGGGGGGGGCGTACGAGCAGTACTTC
CASRGGAYEQYF